This T cell receptor beta chain was observed in a study of technical replicates of blood from a few donors. Sequencing was performed with immunoSEQ multiplex PCR; in TCRdb, only in-frame clones are kept and a portion is missing. Here the sample spans 55,000 to 75,000 clones, about 87% being singletons. The CDR3 has 16 residues. Per germline, CDR1 LNHDA and CDR2 SQIVND (reference sequence). Trimming removed 6 bases at V and 1 base at J, with 16 bases between. The TCR comes from a human donor in good health. Some clones in this sample may be carry-over from other donors' samples. The V gene is TRBV19, the J gene TRBJ1-5; tentatively, D is TRBD1 (5 bases). Sequencing input: PBMCs. The CDR3 protein is CASRDLVGASNQPQHF. The CDR3 coding sequence is TGTGCCAGTAGGGACCTAGTAGGGGCAAGCAATCAGCCCCAGCATTTT. Drawing the rest from reference TRBV19 and TRBJ1-5, the complete variable domain is DGGITQSPKYLFRKEGQNVTLSCEQNLNHDAMYWYRQDPGQGLRLIYYSQIVNDFQKGDIAEGYSVSREKKESFPLTVTSAQKNPTAFYLCASRDLVGASNQPQHFGDGTRLSIL.